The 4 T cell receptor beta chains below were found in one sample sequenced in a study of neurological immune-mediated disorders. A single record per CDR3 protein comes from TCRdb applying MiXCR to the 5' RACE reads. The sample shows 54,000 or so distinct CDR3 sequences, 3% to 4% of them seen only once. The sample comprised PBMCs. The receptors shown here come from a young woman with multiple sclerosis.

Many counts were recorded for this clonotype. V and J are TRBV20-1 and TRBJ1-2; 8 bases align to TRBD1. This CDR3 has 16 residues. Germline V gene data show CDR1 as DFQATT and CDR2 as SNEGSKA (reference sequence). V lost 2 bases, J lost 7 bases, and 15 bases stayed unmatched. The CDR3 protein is CSARPRGQARRGGYTF. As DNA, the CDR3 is TGCAGTGCTAGACCCCGGGGACAGGCTCGCCGGGGTGGCTACACCTTC.

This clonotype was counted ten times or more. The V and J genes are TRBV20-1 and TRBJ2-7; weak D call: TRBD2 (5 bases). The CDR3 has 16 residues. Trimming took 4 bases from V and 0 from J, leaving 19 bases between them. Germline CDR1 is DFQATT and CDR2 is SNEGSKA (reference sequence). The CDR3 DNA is TGCAGTGCTACCAGCCTTGGGCGAGGGAGCTCCTACGAGCAGTACTTC. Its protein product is CSATSLGRGSSYEQYF.

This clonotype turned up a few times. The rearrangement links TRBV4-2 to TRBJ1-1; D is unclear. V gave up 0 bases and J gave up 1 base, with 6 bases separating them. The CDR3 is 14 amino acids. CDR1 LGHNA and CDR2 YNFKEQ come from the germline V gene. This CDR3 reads CASSQDNENTEAFF. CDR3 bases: TGTGCCAGCAGCCAAGATAACGAGAACACTGAAGCTTTCTTT.

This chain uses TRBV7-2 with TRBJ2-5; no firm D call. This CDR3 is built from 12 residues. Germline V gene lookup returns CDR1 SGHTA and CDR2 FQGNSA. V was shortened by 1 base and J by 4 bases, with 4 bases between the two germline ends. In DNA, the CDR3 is TGTGCCAGCAGCTTAGACACAGAGACCCAGTACTTC. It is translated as CASSLDTETQYF.